This T cell receptor (beta chain) was recovered during a study of tumor-infiltrating lymphocytes in localized non-small cell lung cancer. About the research overall: Several tumor histologies, both smoking statuses, and some post-neoadjuvant chemotherapy samples were included. From each patient, both tumor and uninvolved lung, non-adjacent to tumor, were sampled. Overall study findings and caveats: Immunotypes IM1 and IM2 had similar TCR-derived T-cell fractions. Tumor T-cell fraction from TCR sequencing was not associated with recurrence-free survival (p = 0.61).

Data came from immunoSEQ multiplex PCR; TCRdb stores just in-frame clones and leaves some out. The sample includes about 16,000 clones, under 85% of them seen just once. Trimming took 0 bases from V and 3 from J, leaving 8 bases between them. Germline V CDR1 and CDR2: MDHEN, SYDVKM. CDR3 length equals 15 residues. Concerning this clone itself: Its matching antigen is unknown.

The chain recombines TRBV28 with TRBJ2-2; a possible D gene is TRBD1 (5 bases). Sequencing input: lung tumor tissue. The receptor comes from a human donor with non-small cell lung cancer. In DNA form, the CDR3 reads TGTGCCAGCAGTTTATGGGGGCAGGACACCGGGGAGCTGTTTTTT. Protein sequence: CASSLWGQDTGELFF.